These 10 T cell receptor beta chains originate from one sample sequenced in a study of blood T cell repertoires in COVID-19. Measured with immunoSEQ multiplex PCR; TCRdb has only the in-frame clones, and not every one. The data contain more than 100,000 clones, 70% to 90% of them singletons. Input material: peripheral blood. The source is a man aged 45 to 65 in a cohort sampled during active COVID-19.

The chain joins TRBV29-1 to TRBJ2-3; TRBD1 aligns across 7 bases. The CDR3 spans 13 residues. The V and J ends lost 6 bases and 3 bases, in that order; junction bases with no gene match: 6. CDR1 is SQVTM, CDR2 ANQGSEA, per germline. CDR3 nucleotide sequence: TGCAGCGTAAGATACAGGGGTACAGATACGCAGTATTTT. Its protein is CSVRYRGTDTQYF.

V usage is TRBV6-5 and J usage is TRBJ2-3; 8 bases map to TRBD2. Losses at the gene ends were 9 bases for V and 1 base for J; bases not matched to a gene: 9. The germline V gene has CDR1 MNHEY and CDR2 SVGAGI. This CDR3 spans 15 amino acids. CDR3 nucleotides: TGTGCCAGTTCACCGGGGGGGTCGGGCACAGATACGCAGTATTTT. This sequence encodes CASSPGGSGTDTQYF.

This clone was counted a single time. The chain combines TRBV7-2 with TRBJ2-5, with 7 bases matching TRBD2. Germline CDR1 and CDR2: SGHTA and FQGNSA. There are 14 residues in the CDR3. V shed 7 bases and J 7 bases; nucleotides not matched to a gene: 12. Here the CDR3 reads CASTAVGGTGTQYF. DNA of the CDR3: TGTGCCAGCACCGCAGTGGGAGGGACCGGGACCCAGTACTTC.

This sequence joins TRBV7-3 and TRBJ2-3, with D maybe TRBD1 (5 bases). Germline V gives CDR1 SGHTA, CDR2 FQGTGA. V was cut by 5 bases and J by 3 bases, with 12 bases left in between. This CDR3 comprises 14 residues. CDR3: CASSPVSGTDTQYF. In DNA form, the CDR3 reads TGTGCCAGCAGCCCGGTCTCAGGGACAGATACGCAGTATTTT.

DNA for the CDR3: TGTGCCAGCAGTAAGGCGGCATTGACTGAAGCTTTCTTT. This sequence encodes CASSKAALTEAFF. The gene calls are TRBV12-3 or TRBV12-4 and TRBJ1-1, with D uncertain. This CDR3 spans 13 amino acids. Trimming left V 5 bases short and J 5 bases short, with 12 bases between.

The chain has TRBV28 and TRBJ2-7; D uncertain. This CDR3 has 9 residues. Germline CDR1 reads MDHEN; CDR2 reads SYDVKM. The CDR3 DNA follows: TGTGCGGGCCCCTACGAGCAGTACGTC. Its protein is CAGPYEQYV.

DNA of the CDR3: TGTGCCAGCAGCCAAGACCTCCGGGGGGCTAGCGGGGGAGATACGCAGTATTTT. Translated, it gives CASSQDLRGASGGDTQYF. The chain has TRBV3-1 (or the pseudogene TRBV3-2) and TRBJ2-3; 10 bases agree with TRBD2. The CDR3 sequence is 18 residues long. Germline CDR1 LGHDT, CDR2 YNNKEL (reference sequence). V was pared by 0 bases and J by 5 bases, with 11 bases of the junction left unmatched.

The chain joins TRBV5-1 to TRBJ2-3, with D tentatively TRBD1 (5 bases). The CDR3 is 14 amino acids. The germline V gene encodes CDR1 SGHRS and CDR2 YFSETQ. The V end was cut by 3 bases, the J end by 4 bases, with 12 bases between. The CDR3 here is CASSSMQGPDTQYF. The CDR3 nucleotides are TGCGCCAGCAGCTCCATGCAGGGTCCAGATACGCAGTATTTT.

This sequence joins TRBV5-1 and TRBJ1-2, with TRBD1 as a possible D gene (5 bases). The CDR3 is made up of 13 amino acids. V was pared by 4 bases and J by 6 bases, with 13 bases between. Germline V CDR1 and CDR2: SGHRS, YFSETQ. The CDR3 DNA reads as TGCGCCAGCAGCATGGGACCGCAGGATGGCTACACCTTC. Protein sequence: CASSMGPQDGYTF.

V gene TRBV15 combines with J gene TRBJ2-7; 7 nucleotides agree with TRBD1. Per the germline V gene, CDR1 is LNHNV and CDR2 is YYDKDF (reference sequence). The trim removed 4 bases at V and 4 bases at J, leaving 13 bases unmatched. This CDR3 is built from 16 residues. In DNA, the CDR3 is TGTGCCACCAGCACCACGACAGGGAAGTTTTGGTACGAGCAGTACGTC. Translated: CATSTTTGKFWYEQYV.